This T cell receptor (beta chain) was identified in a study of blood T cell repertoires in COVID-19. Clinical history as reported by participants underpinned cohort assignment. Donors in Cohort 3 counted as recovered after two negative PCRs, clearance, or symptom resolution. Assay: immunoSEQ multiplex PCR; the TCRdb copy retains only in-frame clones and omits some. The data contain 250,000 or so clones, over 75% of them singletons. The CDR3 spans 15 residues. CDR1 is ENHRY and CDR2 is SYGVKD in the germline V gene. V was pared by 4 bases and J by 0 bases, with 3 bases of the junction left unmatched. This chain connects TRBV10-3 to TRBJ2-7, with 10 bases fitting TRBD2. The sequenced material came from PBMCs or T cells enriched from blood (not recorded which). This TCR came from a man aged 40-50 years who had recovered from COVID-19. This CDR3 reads CAISGGLANSYEQYF. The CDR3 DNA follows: TGTGCCATCAGTGGGGGACTAGCGAACTCCTACGAGCAGTACTTC.